A selection of T cell receptor beta chains follows, all from one sample in a study of cytomegalovirus exposure and HLA in healthy donors. Clones were read by immunoSEQ multiplex PCR, and TCRdb kept only the in-frame ones, dropping some. The data contain some 150,000 clones, roughly three quarters of them singletons. Sequenced input: PBMCs. The receptors originated from a man aged 55-75 years in good health and CMV-seronegative. Each CDR3 is given with its conserved first and last residue. The order of the fields is V gene, clone size, D gene, J gene, CDR3 DNA, CDR3 protein. D genes are given only for firm matches. The size of a clone is reported for some rows only, either as once, few or many, or as a class for expanded clones.

>TRBV7-2|-|TRBD2|TRBJ2-3
TGTGCCAGCAGCTTATATGGGACTAGCGGGAGAGGGGGGGCAGATACGCAGTATTTT
CASSLYGTSGRGGADTQYF
>TRBV9|few|TRBD2|TRBJ2-3
TGTGCCAGCAGCAAGGGACTAGCGGGGGGCGAAACAGATACGCAGTATTTT
CASSKGLAGGETDTQYF
>TRBV28|-|TRBD1|TRBJ2-7
TGTGCCAGCAGGGTCGGGAATGCAGGGGGCTACGAGCAGTACTTC
CASRVGNAGGYEQYF
>TRBV19|medium-sized|TRBD1|TRBJ1-6
TGTGCCAGTAGGCCGGGACAGAATTCACCCCTCCACTTT
CASRPGQNSPLHF
>TRBV11-2|-|-|TRBJ2-2
TGTGCCAGCAGCTTAGGGGACGGGACACCCGGGGAGCTGTTTTTT
CASSLGDGTPGELFF
>TRBV13|-|-|TRBJ1-1
TGTGCCAGCAGCTGGGAGGGGGGCACTGAAGCTTTCTTT
CASSWEGGTEAFF
>TRBV28|-|-|TRBJ1-5
TGTGCCAGCAACAGGGACAGCAATCAGCCCCAGCATTTT
CASNRDSNQPQHF
>TRBV28|-|TRBD1|TRBJ1-1
TGTGCCAGCAGTCCAGGGGGCGCCGGTGGAAGGACTGAAGCTTTCTTT
CASSPGGAGGRTEAFF
>TRBV7-8|-|TRBD1|TRBJ1-2
TGTGCCAGCACCTTGTGGACAGGATCTAACTATGGCTACACCTTC
CASTLWTGSNYGYTF
>TRBV4-3|-|TRBD1|TRBJ1-2
TGCGCCAGCAGCCAAGAGGGACAGGGATATGGCTACACCTTC
CASSQEGQGYGYTF